Here is one TCR beta chain with its context. The antigen is not known. Amplification of TCR beta CDR3 regions used RNA as the template. The HTBI primer set served for first-round RT-PCR of the TCR CDR3. TCRdb ran MiXCR on the multiplex PCR reads and lists one entry per CDR3 protein. The sample lists about 260,000 distinct CDR3 sequences, roughly 15% occurring once. Extraction of PBMCs used 9 to 10 ml of fresh peripheral blood. The CDR3 has 14 residues. Per germline, CDR1 LNHDA and CDR2 SQIVND (reference sequence). V lost 3 bases to trimming and J lost 4 bases; unmatched junction nucleotides: 0. This sample was taken from a study of T cells in Graves' hyperthyroidism and ophthalmopathy. Turning to the study itself: Sampling of peripheral blood happened at initial diagnosis, prior to any treatment.

Notes on the study in general: Ophthalmopathy was identified by the model a median roughly 6.5 months ahead of onset.

The chain recombines TRBV19 with TRBJ2-3; TRBD1 aligns across 11 bases. The sample was blood. This receptor was identified in a young woman with Graves' ophthalmopathy. The CDR3 nucleotides are TGTGCCAGTAGTATGGGACAGGGGGCAGATACGCAGTATTTT. Residues: CASSMGQGADTQYF.